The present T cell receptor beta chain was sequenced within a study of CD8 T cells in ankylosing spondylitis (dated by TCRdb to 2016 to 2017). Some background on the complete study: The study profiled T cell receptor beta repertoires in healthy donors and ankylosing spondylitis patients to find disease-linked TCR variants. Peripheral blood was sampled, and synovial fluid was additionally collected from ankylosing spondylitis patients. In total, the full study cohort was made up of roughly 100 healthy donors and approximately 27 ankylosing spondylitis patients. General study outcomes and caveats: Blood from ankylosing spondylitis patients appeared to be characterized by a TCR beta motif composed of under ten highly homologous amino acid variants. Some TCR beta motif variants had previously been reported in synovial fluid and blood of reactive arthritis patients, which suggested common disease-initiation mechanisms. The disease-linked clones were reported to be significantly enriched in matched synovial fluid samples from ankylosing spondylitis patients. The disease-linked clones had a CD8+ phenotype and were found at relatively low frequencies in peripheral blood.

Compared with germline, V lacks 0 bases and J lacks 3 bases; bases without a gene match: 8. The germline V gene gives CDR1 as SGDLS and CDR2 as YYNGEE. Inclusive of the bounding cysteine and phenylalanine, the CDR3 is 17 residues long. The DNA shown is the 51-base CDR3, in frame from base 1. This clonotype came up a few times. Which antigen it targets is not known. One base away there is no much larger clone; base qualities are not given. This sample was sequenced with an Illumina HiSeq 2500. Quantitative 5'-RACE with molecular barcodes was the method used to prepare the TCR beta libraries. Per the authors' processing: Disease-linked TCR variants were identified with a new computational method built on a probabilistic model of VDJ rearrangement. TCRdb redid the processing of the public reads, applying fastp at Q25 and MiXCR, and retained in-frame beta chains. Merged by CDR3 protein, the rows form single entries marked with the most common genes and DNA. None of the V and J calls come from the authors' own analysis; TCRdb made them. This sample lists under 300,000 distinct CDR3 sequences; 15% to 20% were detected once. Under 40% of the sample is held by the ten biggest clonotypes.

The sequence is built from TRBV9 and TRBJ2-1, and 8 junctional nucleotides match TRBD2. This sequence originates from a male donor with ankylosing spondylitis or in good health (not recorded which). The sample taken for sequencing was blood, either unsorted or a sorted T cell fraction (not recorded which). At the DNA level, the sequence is TGTGCCAGCAGCGTAGAAGGAGCGGGAGTGGGCTACAATGAGCAGTTCTTC. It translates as CASSVEGAGVGYNEQFF.